This paragraph reports one T cell receptor (beta chain). Antigen unknown. This sample is part of a study of cytomegalovirus exposure and HLA in healthy donors. Primers for the PCR totalled 60 Vbeta and 13 Jbeta. Profiling relied on immunoSEQ multiplex PCR, and the TCRdb table lists in-frame clones only, not all of them. Its table lists 150,000 to 200,000 clones. General study results and limits: In an earlier analysis, in some 500 donors, most V segments appeared productive either ~87% or ~30% of the time. Within the data, a cluster of highly shared sequence variants was likely a sequencing artifact.

V was pared by 1 base and J by 9 bases, with 9 bases of the junction left unmatched. This CDR3 has 15 amino acids. Germline V gene sequence: CDR1 LGHNA, CDR2 YNFKEQ. This clonotype originated in a woman aged 18 to 35 in good health and CMV-seropositive. The specimen sequenced was PBMCs. The chain is built from TRBV4-2 and TRBJ2-1, with 7 bases lining up with TRBD1. The CDR3 loop reads CASSQATGKVGEQFF. Written as DNA, the CDR3 is TGTGCCAGCAGCCAAGCGACAGGGAAGGTGGGTGAGCAGTTCTTC.